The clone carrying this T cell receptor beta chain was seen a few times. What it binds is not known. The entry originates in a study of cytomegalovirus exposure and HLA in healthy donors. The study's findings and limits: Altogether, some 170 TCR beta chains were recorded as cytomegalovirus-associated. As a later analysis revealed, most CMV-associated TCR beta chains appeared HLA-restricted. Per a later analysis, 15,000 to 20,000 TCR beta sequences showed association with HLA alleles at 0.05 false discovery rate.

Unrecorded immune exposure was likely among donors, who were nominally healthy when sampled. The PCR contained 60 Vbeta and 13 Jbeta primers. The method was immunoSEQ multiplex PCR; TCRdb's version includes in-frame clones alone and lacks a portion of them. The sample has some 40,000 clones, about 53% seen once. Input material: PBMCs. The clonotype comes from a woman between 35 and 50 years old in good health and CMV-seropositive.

For the CDR3, the DNA is TGTGCCAGCAGCTTTACGCGGCGGGATGATGGCTACACCTTC. Protein sequence: CASSFTRRDDGYTF. The V call is TRBV7-8, the J call TRBJ1-2; the D is unclear. The V gene lost 3 bases and the J gene lost 6 bases, with 14 bases spanning the gap. This CDR3 is built from 14 residues. Germline lookup yields CDR1 SGHVS and CDR2 FQNEAQ.